This T cell receptor (beta chain) was found in a study of blood T cell repertoires in COVID-19. Study summary: PBMCs, B-cell-depleted T cells, or T cells were the source of the cDNA or gDNA that made up the material.

This CDR3 has 16 amino acids. The germline V gene has CDR1 MNHNS and CDR2 SASEGT. The trim removed 0 bases at V and 2 bases at J, leaving 5 bases unmatched. TCRdb keeps only in-frame clones here, not all; method: immunoSEQ multiplex PCR. The table shows fewer than 150,000 clones, with approximately 84% occurring only once. The sequencing input was PBMCs or T cells enriched from blood (not recorded which). V is TRBV6-1 and J is TRBJ2-7; 9 bases align to TRBD1. The clonotype was recovered from a woman between 18 and 29 years old who had been exposed to COVID-19. The CDR3 nucleotides are TGTGCCAGCAGTGAAGCCAGGGACAGGGTACCCTACGAGCAGTACTTC. As protein: CASSEARDRVPYEQYF.